Following are 12 T cell receptor beta chains from one sample sequenced in a study of T cell responses to AZD1222 COVID-19 vaccine. Here immunoSEQ multiplex PCR was the method, and the copy in TCRdb shows in-frame clones only, minus some. The sample includes roughly 180,000 clones, 94% of them seen just once. The source material was peripheral blood, sampled 28 days after the second AZD1222 dose. The receptors were sampled from an adult who received the AZD1222 COVID-19 vaccine.

The rearrangement links TRBV5-1 to TRBJ1-4; 12 nucleotides agree with TRBD1. Germline V lookup: CDR1 SGHRS, CDR2 YFSETQ. There are 16 residues in the CDR3. V was pared by 3 bases and J by 5 bases, with 5 bases of the junction left unmatched. The CDR3 region has the DNA TGCGCCAGCAGCTCCGCCGGGACAGGGGGCAATGAAAAACTGTTTTTT. It translates to CASSSAGTGGNEKLFF.

The chain couples TRBV28 to TRBJ1-5; TRBD1 might be the D (6 bases). The CDR3 consists of 18 residues. The germline CDR1 and CDR2 sequences are MDHEN and SYDVKM. Trimming left V 4 bases short and J 6 bases short, with 25 bases between. The CDR3 DNA reads TGTGCCAGCAGTTACATCCTGGGGACACCCCCCAGGGCTCAGCCCCAGCATTTT. It specifies CASSYILGTPPRAQPQHF.

The rearrangement joins TRBV18 to TRBJ1-2, with TRBD1 matching 7 bases. The CDR3 is made up of 13 amino acids. Germline V lookup: CDR1 KGHSH, CDR2 LQKENI. V lost 6 bases to trimming and J lost 6 bases; unmatched junction nucleotides: 7. DNA for the CDR3: TGTGCCAGCTCCGAGGACAGGTCTGATGGCTACACCTTC. Its translation: CASSEDRSDGYTF.

This chain links TRBV6-5 with TRBJ2-1; 10 nucleotides line up with TRBD2. The germline gives CDR1 MNHEY, CDR2 SVGAGI. This CDR3 is built from 15 residues. The trim removed 4 bases at V and 7 bases at J, leaving 7 bases unmatched. The CDR3 region is CASSSLAGAVNEQFF. The CDR3 DNA sequence: TGTGCCAGCAGTTCTCTAGCGGGAGCGGTTAATGAGCAGTTCTTC.

The chain joins TRBV7-2 to TRBJ1-3; D gene ambiguous. CDR3 length: 15 amino acids. Germline-derived CDR1 and CDR2 are SGHTA and FQGNSA. Trimming took off 5 bases at V and 0 bases at J, with 11 bases between the two ends. CDR3 protein: CASSRPGISGNTIYF. CDR3 in DNA: TGTGCCAGCAGCCGTCCCGGGATCTCTGGAAACACCATATATTTT.

V usage is TRBV5-1 and J usage is TRBJ1-3; D perhaps matches TRBD1 (6 bases). The CDR3 sequence is 13 residues long. V was trimmed by 4 bases and J by 1 base, leaving 6 bases between them. Germline CDR1 and CDR2: SGHRS and YFSETQ. This CDR3 reads CASSDRSGNTIYF. The CDR3 nucleotides read TGCGCCAGCAGCGACAGGTCTGGAAACACCATATATTTT.

The J gene is TRBJ2-7, the V gene TRBV6-5; the match to TRBD2 covers 9 bases. Per germline, CDR1 MNHEY and CDR2 SVGAGI. With V trimmed by 8 bases and J by 3 bases, 8 bases remained unmatched. The CDR3 sequence is 14 residues long. The chain's CDR3 is CASPLREGSYEQYF. Here the CDR3 DNA reads TGTGCCAGCCCGTTGCGGGAGGGGAGCTACGAGCAGTACTTC.

This clone was found once. The CDR3 spells CASSRTGEHNQPQHF. Written as DNA, the CDR3 is TGTGCCAGCAGCCGGACAGGGGAGCACAATCAGCCCCAGCATTTT. V and J are TRBV28 and TRBJ1-5; 9 positions agree with TRBD1. Germline loops: CDR1 MDHEN, CDR2 SYDVKM. The CDR3 consists of 15 residues. The J segment lost 3 bases and the V segment lost 6 bases, leaving 6 bases of the junction unmatched. The full variable domain, completed using reference TRBV28 and TRBJ1-5, is DVKVTQSSRYLVKRTGEKVFLECVQDMDHENMFWYRQDPGLGLRLIYFSYDVKMKEKGDIPEGYSVSREKKERFSLILESASTNQTSMYLCASSRTGEHNQPQHFGDGTRLSIL.

The chain is built from TRBV11-3 and TRBJ2-2; a possible D gene is TRBD2 (5 bases). Trimming left V 5 bases short and J 6 bases short, with 10 bases between. The CDR3 spans 13 residues. Germline loops: CDR1 SGHNT, CDR2 YENEEA. The CDR3 spells CASSMARAGELFF. The CDR3 DNA reads TGTGCCAGCAGCATGGCGAGGGCCGGGGAGCTGTTTTTT.

The J gene is TRBJ1-1, the V gene TRBV28; 7 bases are a match to TRBD1. Trimming took 6 bases from V and 8 from J; bases not matched to a gene: 9. This CDR3 comprises 13 residues. Germline V gives CDR1 MDHEN, CDR2 SYDVKM. The CDR3 reads CASSRERGLEAFF. The CDR3 coding sequence is TGTGCCAGCAGCCGCGAGAGGGGGCTGGAAGCTTTCTTT.

The chain is built from TRBV5-4 and TRBJ1-3; tentative D call: TRBD1 (5 bases). Germline CDR1 is SGHNT and CDR2 is YYREEE (reference sequence). The CDR3 is made up of 16 amino acids. Trimming removed 0 bases at V and 1 base at J, with 11 bases between. For the CDR3, the DNA is TGTGCCAGCAGCTTGGGTAGGGGCTCTTCTGGAAACACCATATATTTT. Translation: CASSLGRGSSGNTIYF.

This rearrangement joins TRBV3-1 (or the pseudogene TRBV3-2) to TRBJ1-1, with 10 bases identical to TRBD1. V shed 2 bases, J shed 9 bases, and the junction held 12 bases outside the gene matches. CDR1 LGHDT and CDR2 YNNKEL come from the germline V gene (reference sequence). The CDR3 has 16 amino acids. The CDR3 bases are TGTGCCAGCAGCCAACGTGCCGGGACAGGGGACCTCCAAGCTTTCTTT. Its protein is CASSQRAGTGDLQAFF.